A selection of T cell receptor beta chains follows, all from one sample in a study of beta chain features in type 1 diabetes. Repertoires were generated with immunoSEQ multiplex PCR, while TCRdb's copy carries only in-frame clones and drops some. The sample has 350,000 to 450,000 clones, about 14% seen once; the top ten hold roughly 0.033%. Sequencing input: naive CD4+ T cells from blood. These receptor sequences come from a man aged 30 to 45 in good health. The CDR3 runs from the conserved cysteine through the conserved F or W. D genes are given only for firm matches. The listing skips clone size in some rows; elsewhere it reads once, few, many or a size class.

abundance: once; v_gene: TRBV14; d_gene: -; j_gene: TRBJ1-1; CDR3nt: TGTGCCAGCAGCCAAGTCAGGACTGAAGCTTTCTTT; CDR3aa: CASSQVRTEAFF
abundance: -; v_gene: TRBV15; d_gene: -; j_gene: TRBJ1-3; CDR3nt: TGTGCCACCAGCAGAGATTGGGTCTCTGGAAACACCATATATTTT; CDR3aa: CATSRDWVSGNTIYF
abundance: few; v_gene: TRBV4-3; d_gene: -; j_gene: TRBJ2-1; CDR3nt: TGCGCCAGCAGCATAAGCTACAATGAGCAGTTCTTC; CDR3aa: CASSISYNEQFF
abundance: -; v_gene: TRBV25-1; d_gene: -; j_gene: TRBJ2-1; CDR3nt: TGTGCCAGCAGTGATTTCTCTCGGATGACCAACAATGAGCAGTTCTTC; CDR3aa: CASSDFSRMTNNEQFF
abundance: few; v_gene: TRBV9; d_gene: -; j_gene: TRBJ2-6; CDR3nt: TGTGCCAGCAACTATGGCCTGGGGCCGATCTCTGGGGCCAACGTCCTGACTTTC; CDR3aa: CASNYGLGPISGANVLTF
abundance: -; v_gene: TRBV7-2; d_gene: TRBD1; j_gene: TRBJ2-1; CDR3nt: TGTGCCAGCAACAGGGGGCTCGACTATCCCCAGTTCTTC; CDR3aa: CASNRGLDYPQFF
abundance: -; v_gene: TRBV18; d_gene: -; j_gene: TRBJ2-7; CDR3nt: TGTGCCAGCTCACCGCAGCGCGGTACCTACGAGCAGTACTTC; CDR3aa: CASSPQRGTYEQYF
abundance: -; v_gene: TRBV4-2; d_gene: -; j_gene: TRBJ2-3; CDR3nt: TGTGCCAGCAGCCAGGGGCAGGGAGTCACAGATACGCAGTATTTT; CDR3aa: CASSQGQGVTDTQYF
abundance: -; v_gene: TRBV5-1; d_gene: -; j_gene: TRBJ2-7; CDR3nt: TGCGCCAGCAGCGGGGACAGGCCCGGGGGGCCGCAGTACTTC; CDR3aa: CASSGDRPGGPQYF
abundance: few; v_gene: TRBV5-1; d_gene: -; j_gene: TRBJ2-5; CDR3nt: TGCGCCAGCAGCTTGGGATCGGAGACCCAGTACTTC; CDR3aa: CASSLGSETQYF
abundance: once; v_gene: TRBV2; d_gene: TRBD2; j_gene: TRBJ2-5; CDR3nt: TGTGCCAGCTCCGCTACCGTGGGGGGGACCCCTGCCTCGGTAGAGACCCAGTACTTC; CDR3aa: CASSATVGGTPASVETQYF
abundance: -; v_gene: TRBV2; d_gene: -; j_gene: TRBJ2-2; CDR3nt: TGTGCCAGCGTCTACAGGGAGATCACCGGGGAGCTGTTTTTT; CDR3aa: CASVYREITGELFF
abundance: -; v_gene: TRBV27; d_gene: TRBD2; j_gene: TRBJ2-3; CDR3nt: TGTGCCAGCAGAGTCGGGCCACGGGAGGCAGATACGCAGTATTTT; CDR3aa: CASRVGPREADTQYF
abundance: few; v_gene: TRBV27; d_gene: TRBD1; j_gene: TRBJ1-4; CDR3nt: TGTGCCAGTGGCTATCGGGACAGTAATGAAAAACTGTTTTTT; CDR3aa: CASGYRDSNEKLFF
abundance: few; v_gene: TRBV7-2; d_gene: -; j_gene: TRBJ1-4; CDR3nt: TGTGCCAGCAGCTCCCAGACGGGGGAAAAACTGTTTTTT; CDR3aa: CASSSQTGEKLFF
abundance: few; v_gene: TRBV14; d_gene: -; j_gene: TRBJ2-5; CDR3nt: TGTGCCAGCAGCCTCTCTAGAAAAGAGACCCAGTACTTC; CDR3aa: CASSLSRKETQYF
abundance: -; v_gene: TRBV7-8; d_gene: -; j_gene: TRBJ2-3; CDR3nt: TGTGCCAGCAGCTTAGATACGCAGTATTTT; CDR3aa: CASSLDTQYF
abundance: few; v_gene: TRBV6-5; d_gene: -; j_gene: TRBJ2-7; CDR3nt: TGTGCCAGCAGTTTGGTCGGGGATTACGAGCAGTACTTC; CDR3aa: CASSLVGDYEQYF
abundance: -; v_gene: TRBV21-1; d_gene: -; j_gene: TRBJ2-5; CDR3nt: TGTGCCAGCAGCAAAGAGTCTGGTTCTATTCCCAGCAAAGAGACCCAGTACTTC; CDR3aa: CASSKESGSIPSKETQYF
abundance: few; v_gene: TRBV29-1; d_gene: TRBD2; j_gene: TRBJ2-1; CDR3nt: TGCAGCGTTGGCATGCGGGGGGCGTCCTACAATGAGCAGTTCTTC; CDR3aa: CSVGMRGASYNEQFF
abundance: few; v_gene: TRBV30; d_gene: -; j_gene: TRBJ1-2; CDR3nt: TGTGCCTGGAGTCCAGGGTTTGGCTACACCTTC; CDR3aa: CAWSPGFGYTF
abundance: few; v_gene: TRBV9; d_gene: -; j_gene: TRBJ2-3; CDR3nt: TGTGCCAGCAGCGTAGAATCTGGGAGAGATACGCAGTATTTT; CDR3aa: CASSVESGRDTQYF